A selection of T cell receptor beta chains follows, all from one sample in a study of blood T cell repertoires in COVID-19. Profiling relied on immunoSEQ multiplex PCR, and the TCRdb table lists in-frame clones only, not all of them. The sample holds some 350,000 clones, around 90% seen once. Sequenced input: peripheral blood. The receptors originated from a young woman who had recovered from COVID-19. Both conserved end residues are part of each CDR3. Clone size is shown for a subset of rows, as once, few, many or a class of expanded clone.

j_call	v_call	clone_size	cdr3_aa
TRBJ1-5	TRBV19	-	CASTGGYNQPQHF
TRBJ1-2	TRBV19	-	CASSITGPNYGYTF
TRBJ1-2	TRBV2	-	CASGQMNYGYTF
TRBJ1-5	TRBV6-2/TRBV6-3	-	CASSYSMGGWQPQHF
TRBJ1-5	TRBV12-5	-	CASGSPTPNQPQHF
TRBJ1-4	TRBV27	-	CASSTSWGATNEKLFF
TRBJ1-4	TRBV19	once	CASSNATNEKLFF
TRBJ2-3	TRBV10-3	-	CAISLQGFSDTQYF
TRBJ1-1	TRBV6-6	-	CASSRFLYPEAFF
TRBJ1-5	TRBV5-5	-	CASSDRGDSNQPQHF
TRBJ2-3	TRBV10-1	-	CASSNRLAGGTDTQYF
TRBJ2-1	TRBV5-4	-	CASSLIGLANGIF
TRBJ1-2	TRBV28	-	CASSRQGADYGYTF
TRBJ2-1	TRBV20-1	-	CSASPPFSGERNEQFF
TRBJ2-3	TRBV9	-	CASSVGADTQYF
TRBJ2-1	TRBV19	-	CASSPRLGNEQFF
TRBJ2-2	TRBV27	-	CASSLISTTGELFF
TRBJ1-1	TRBV9	-	CASSAGRVTEAFF
TRBJ2-1	TRBV15	-	CATSRDLLAGQLTYNEQFF
TRBJ2-2	TRBV29-1	-	CSVRVGQGVVDTGELFF
TRBJ2-1	TRBV4-3	once	CASSQRNSLSDEQFF
TRBJ2-2	TRBV4-3	-	CASSHLGTVDTGELFF
TRBJ1-3	TRBV7-2	-	CASSLSAGPGNTIYF
TRBJ1-1	TRBV2	-	CASRGLNTEAFF
TRBJ1-1	TRBV7-9	-	CALRAGNTEAFF
TRBJ2-1	TRBV5-1	-	CASSLGLVPNEQFF
TRBJ1-5	TRBV6-6	-	CASSYLDRDSNQPQHF
TRBJ1-5	TRBV27	-	CASSLTGQGRQPQHF
TRBJ1-4	TRBV13	once	CASSTGTGVLEKLFF
TRBJ1-4	TRBV9	once	CASSFGTGGEKLFF
TRBJ2-5	TRBV12-3/TRBV12-4	-	CASSNSKETQYF
TRBJ1-2	TRBV7-8	few	CASSEPTGYGYTF
TRBJ1-3	TRBV19	-	CASSIGRRPNLGNTIYF
TRBJ2-2	TRBV4-1	-	CASSQDPGGGRPNTGELFF
TRBJ1-1	TRBV5-1	-	CASRWDRGNTEAFF
TRBJ2-4	TRBV19	-	CASSLTLAKNIQYF
TRBJ2-5	TRBV15	-	CATSRDFSGSATQYF
TRBJ1-3	TRBV5-1	-	CASTPGFVDSGNTIYF
TRBJ2-1	TRBV4-3	-	CASSQGPGLAIQFF
TRBJ2-3	TRBV30	-	CAWRTTSGTDTQYF
TRBJ2-5	TRBV2	-	CASSGRRYQETQYF